Reported below is one T cell receptor beta chain. This table comes from immunoSEQ multiplex PCR, and its TCRdb copy is limited to in-frame clones, with some not included. The table shows around 100,000 clones, with 82% occurring only once. This sample stems from a study of blood T cell repertoires in COVID-19. Overall study: PBMCs, B-cell-depleted T cells, or T cells provided the cDNA or gDNA that made up the material.

Trimming cost V 8 bases and J 7 bases; bases outside gene matches: 9. Germline loops: CDR1 LNHDA, CDR2 SQIVND (reference sequence). The CDR3 covers 13 residues. The sequencing input was peripheral blood. The J gene is TRBJ1-2, the V gene TRBV19; 8 nucleotides match TRBD1. This TCR was recovered from a man in his 70s with acute or convalescent COVID-19. CDR3: CASRVAGGGGYTF. CDR3 bases: TGTGCCAGTCGGGTGGCAGGGGGCGGTGGCTACACCTTC.